The 8 T cell receptor beta chains listed next were all sequenced from one sample in a study of Ad26.COV2.S vaccination and SARS-CoV-2 variants. The protocol was immunoSEQ multiplex PCR, while the TCRdb copy is restricted to in-frame clones and leaves out a portion. The profile shows under 500,000 clones, about 90% of them singletons. Treatment reported: around 19 received Ad26.COV2.S at low or high dose, single or two shots; 5 received placebo; per-sample allocation not given. Sampling was performed 63 days after the first vaccine or placebo injection. The material sequenced was peripheral blood, taken in a trial of Ad26.COV2.S vaccine versus placebo. The receptors were gathered from a person between 18 and 60 years old who received the Ad26.COV2.S COVID-19 vaccine or a placebo.

The rearrangement links TRBV11-2 to TRBJ2-1; 7 positions match TRBD1. Germline V gene sequence: CDR1 SGHAT, CDR2 FQNNGV. The V gene end was trimmed by 0 bases and the J gene end by 0 bases; junction bases not matched to a gene: 8. CDR3 size: 18 residues. The chain's CDR3 is CASSLEVSTGISYNEQFF. CDR3 sequence (DNA): TGTGCCAGCAGCTTAGAGGTATCGACAGGGATCTCCTACAATGAGCAGTTCTTC.

V is TRBV10-1 and J is TRBJ2-3, with TRBD2 identical over 9 bases. The V segment lost 5 bases and the J segment 5 bases; nucleotides outside the gene matches: 5. The CDR3 runs 14 residues. CDR1 and CDR2 (germline): WNHNN, SYGVQD (reference sequence). This chain's CDR3 is CASSLAGSGDTQYF. CDR3 sequence (DNA): TGCGCCAGCAGTCTAGCGGGGTCGGGAGATACGCAGTATTTT.

The rearrangement links TRBV2 to TRBJ2-5, with TRBD1 matching over 12 bases. V lost 6 bases, J lost 4 bases, and 9 bases stayed unmatched. The germline V gene encodes CDR1 SNHLY and CDR2 FYNNEI. This CDR3 has 16 residues. CDR3 protein: CASSPGTGGMVETQYF. CDR3 bases: TGTGCCAGCAGCCCGGGGACAGGGGGCATGGTAGAGACCCAGTACTTC.

The chain has TRBV30 and TRBJ1-6; 10 bases match TRBD1. The germline V gene encodes CDR1 GTSNPN and CDR2 SVGIG (reference sequence). CDR3 length: 14 residues. V was pared by 6 bases and J by 6 bases, with 5 bases of the junction left unmatched. The CDR3 reads CACKTGGFNSPLHF. In nucleotides, the CDR3 is TGTGCCTGCAAGACAGGGGGCTTTAATTCACCCCTCCACTTT.

This chain uses TRBV18 with TRBJ2-3; the D call may be TRBD1 or TRBD2 (6 bases each). Trimming removed 3 bases at V and 0 bases at J, with 13 bases between. The germline V gene has CDR1 KGHSH and CDR2 LQKENI. The CDR3 is made up of 16 amino acids. Here the CDR3 reads CASSPEGGTSTDTQYF. CDR3 nucleotide sequence: TGTGCCAGCTCACCCGAGGGGGGAACTAGCACAGATACGCAGTATTTT.

This clone was counted a single time. The chain couples TRBV7-9 to TRBJ1-4; D is ambiguous. Germline values: CDR1 SEHNR, CDR2 FQNEAQ (reference sequence). CDR3 length equals 18 residues. Trimming cost V 4 bases and J 6 bases, with 24 bases left between them. In DNA form, the CDR3 reads TGTGCCAGCAGCTCAGGTACGACACGAGATGGTGATTATGAAAAACTGTTTTTT. The encoded protein is CASSSGTTRDGDYEKLFF.

The rearrangement uses TRBV4-3 and TRBJ1-1; possible D gene TRBD1, 6 bases. Germline V CDR1 and CDR2: LGHNA, YSLEER. The V gene lost 6 bases and the J gene lost 5 bases, with 16 bases spanning the gap. The CDR3 totals 14 residues. CDR3 amino acids: CASSSGTSGTEAFF. The CDR3 DNA is TGCGCCAGCAGTAGCGGGACATCTGGGACTGAAGCTTTCTTT.

The V call is TRBV5-8, the J call TRBJ2-3; TRBD2 might be the D (6 bases). This CDR3 contains 17 residues. V was pared by 2 bases and J by 0 bases, with 16 bases between. Germline-derived CDR1 and CDR2 are SGHTS and YDEGEE. This chain's CDR3 is CASSFGGTGGSTDTQYF. CDR3 DNA: TGTGCCAGCAGCTTCGGTGGGACCGGAGGGAGCACAGATACGCAGTATTTT.